This T cell receptor (beta chain) was sequenced during a study of PD-1 blockade in classical Hodgkin lymphoma. Libraries were prepared by immunoSEQ multiplex PCR; TCRdb keeps only in-frame clonotypes and omits some of them. The sample shows 98,000 or so clones, 80% to 90% of them seen only once. Comments on this clone: As yet, its antigen is unknown.

General observations from the study: Complete responders' diversity at baseline resembled that of newly diagnosed patients.

Brentuximab vedotin exposure varied among the patients, all of whom had relapsed after autologous stem cell transplantation. Germline assignment: CDR1 MNHEY and CDR2 SVGAGI. The CDR3 totals 15 residues. V gave up 2 bases and J gave up 3 bases; unmatched junction bases: 6. Sample: peripheral blood mononuclear cells (PBMCs), taken before the second cycle of nivolumab. The TCR originated in a human donor with classical Hodgkin lymphoma. V is TRBV6-5 and J is TRBJ2-7; 8 positions agree with TRBD2. The CDR3 reads CASSYRGLENYEQYF. The CDR3 nucleotides are TGTGCCAGCAGTTACAGGGGACTAGAAAACTACGAGCAGTACTTC.